One sample yielded the 23 T cell receptor beta chains listed below, sequenced in a study of control samples from healthy donors and cancer patients. This table comes from immunoSEQ multiplex PCR, and its TCRdb copy is limited to in-frame clones, with some not included. The sample yields 150,000 to 170,000 clones, roughly 94% seen once. Sequencing input: blood. Receptors were obtained from a man aged 35-49 years in good health.

This clone was picked up one time. The chain couples TRBV27 to TRBJ1-1, with a possible D match to TRBD1 (5 bases). Trimming took off 3 bases at V and 3 bases at J, with 20 bases between the two ends. The length of the CDR3 is 17 residues. Per the germline V gene, CDR1 is MNHEY and CDR2 is SMNVEV (reference sequence). The CDR3 loop reads CASSFGPPPGTHTEAFF. DNA for the CDR3: TGTGCCAGCAGTTTTGGGCCGCCACCCGGGACTCACACTGAAGCTTTCTTT.

The CDR3 protein is CASSLPTGGGNYGYTF. As DNA, the CDR3 is TGTGCCAGCAGTTTACCTACAGGGGGGGGCAACTATGGCTACACCTTC. This sequence joins TRBV28 and TRBJ1-2; 8 bases fit TRBD1. Germline-derived CDR1 and CDR2 are MDHEN and SYDVKM. Trimming removed 2 bases from V and 2 bases from J; junction bases left unmatched: 7. This CDR3 has 16 amino acids.

The table lists this clone with a count of one. The rearrangement links TRBV19 to TRBJ1-4; 7 bases agree with TRBD1. V lost 5 bases and J lost 10; bases outside the gene matches: 10. This CDR3 contains 14 residues. CDR1 and CDR2 from the germline V gene are LNHDA and SQIVND (reference sequence). The CDR3 here is CASSVGSGGRKLFF. The CDR3 coding sequence is TGTGCCAGTAGTGTCGGGTCAGGGGGGCGAAAACTGTTTTTT.

This clone was seen a handful of times. The chain is built from TRBV6-6 and TRBJ1-2; 10 bases are shared with TRBD1. The J segment lost 4 bases and the V segment lost 9 bases, leaving 11 bases of the junction unmatched. This CDR3 spans 15 amino acids. Germline loops: CDR1 MNHNY, CDR2 SVGAGI (reference sequence). The CDR3 protein is CASSRQGAYSYGYTF. CDR3 nucleotides: TGTGCCAGTTCTAGACAGGGGGCTTACTCCTATGGCTACACCTTC.

The V call is TRBV19, the J call TRBJ2-1, with a weak D call TRBD1 (5 bases). The CDR3 spans 12 residues. Looked up from germline, CDR1 is LNHDA and CDR2 is SQIVND (reference sequence). Trimming removed 5 bases at V and 9 bases at J, with 11 bases between. DNA for the CDR3: TGTGCCAGTAGTCCTCCAGGGTTTGAGCAGTTCTTC. As protein: CASSPPGFEQFF.

V and J are TRBV6-5 and TRBJ1-2, with TRBD1 as a possible D gene (6 bases). V was cut by 0 bases and J by 11 bases, with 16 bases left in between. The CDR3 has 14 residues. Germline V CDR1 and CDR2: MNHEY, SVGAGI. This chain's CDR3 is CASSYSSGAEGYTF. The CDR3 DNA reads as TGTGCCAGCAGTTACTCGTCAGGGGCCGAAGGTTACACCTTC.

The rearrangement links TRBV2 to TRBJ1-2; unclear D gene. Trimming left V 0 bases short and J 3 bases short, with 8 bases between. Looked up from germline, CDR1 is SNHLY and CDR2 is FYNNEI. The CDR3 contains 14 residues. The CDR3 spells CASSEAGTYYGYTF. In DNA form, the CDR3 reads TGTGCCAGCAGTGAAGCGGGCACGTACTATGGCTACACCTTC. Complete variable domain (other parts from reference TRBV2 and TRBJ1-2): EPEVTQTPSHQVTQMGQEVILRCVPISNHLYFYWYRQILGQKVEFLVSFYNNEISEKSEIFDDQFSVERPDGSNFTLKIRSTKLEDSAMYFCASSEAGTYYGYTFGSGTRLTVV.

The V call is TRBV11-3, the J call TRBJ2-2; no clear D. Trimming cost V 5 bases and J 1 base, with 11 bases left between them. The CDR3 has 15 residues. CDR1 is SGHNT and CDR2 is YENEEA in the germline V gene. CDR3 sequence (DNA): TGTGCCAGCAGCCTCCCGTTGGGGAACACCGGGGAGCTGTTTTTT. This encodes CASSLPLGNTGELFF.

This chain links TRBV5-1 with TRBJ1-4; D is uncertain. CDR3 length equals 16 residues. Looked up from germline, CDR1 is SGHRS and CDR2 is YFSETQ. Trimming took off 4 bases at V and 0 bases at J, with 13 bases between the two ends. CDR3 in DNA: TGCGCCAGCAGCCATTCCCTGGGCGCAACTAATGAAAAACTGTTTTTT. Translated: CASSHSLGATNEKLFF.

This chain uses TRBV7-2 with TRBJ2-1; possibly TRBD2 for D (7 bases). V was pared by 1 base and J by 9 bases, with 10 bases between. Looked up from germline, CDR1 is SGHTA and CDR2 is FQGNSA. The CDR3 runs to 13 residues. The CDR3 DNA follows: TGTGCCAGCAGCTTAGGGGGAGGGGGTGAGCAGTTCTTC. Its translation: CASSLGGGGEQFF.

The chain links TRBV7-9 to TRBJ1-5; perhaps TRBD1 as D (6 bases). Germline CDR1 and CDR2: SEHNR and FQNEAQ (reference sequence). The CDR3 totals 13 residues. The ends were cut back, 4 bases at V and 4 bases at J, with 8 bases in the middle. CDR3 in amino acids: CASSSDRNQPQHF. The CDR3 DNA reads TGTGCCAGCAGCTCAGACAGGAATCAGCCCCAGCATTTT.

The chain joins TRBV27 to TRBJ1-2; 8 nucleotides match TRBD1. CDR1 is MNHEY, CDR2 SMNVEV, per germline (reference sequence). The trim removed 5 bases at V and 6 bases at J, leaving 11 bases unmatched. This CDR3 region has 15 residues. The CDR3 sequence is CASSPRGRSWDGYTF. CDR3 in DNA: TGTGCCAGCAGTCCCAGGGGGCGAAGTTGGGATGGCTACACCTTC.

The chain links TRBV5-6 to TRBJ1-2; tentatively, D is TRBD1 (6 bases). CDR3 length equals 13 residues. V gave up 2 bases and J gave up 8 bases, with 13 bases separating them. The germline V gene has CDR1 SGHDT and CDR2 YYEEEE. This CDR3 reads CASSFVDSGGYTF. CDR3 DNA: TGTGCCAGCAGCTTCGTGGACAGCGGCGGCTACACCTTC.

CDR3 in DNA: TGCGCCAGCAGCTTGGTTCCGGGGGCTGAAGCTTTCTTT. Encoded protein: CASSLVPGAEAFF. The rearrangement uses TRBV5-1 and TRBJ1-1, with D possibly TRBD1 on 5 matching bases. Trimming shortened V by 0 bases and J by 6 bases, and 9 bases separated the two germline ends. The germline V gene has CDR1 SGHRS and CDR2 YFSETQ. The CDR3 extends over 13 amino acids.

The rearrangement links TRBV18 to TRBJ2-3; no firm D call. This CDR3 has 14 amino acids. Germline V CDR1 and CDR2: KGHSH, LQKENI. V was trimmed by 3 bases and J by 2 bases, leaving 9 bases between them. The CDR3 coding sequence is TGTGCCAGCTCACCTAGTCACCTCACAGATACGCAGTATTTT. Amino acid sequence: CASSPSHLTDTQYF.

This clone has a handful of counts. J is TRBJ1-5 and V is TRBV19; D ambiguous. The CDR3 spans 14 residues. Per the germline V gene, CDR1 is LNHDA and CDR2 is SQIVND (reference sequence). V was clipped by 10 bases and J by 5 bases, with 18 bases between them. The CDR3 DNA reads as TGTGCCACCAACGCAGCGGACGGCCATCAGCCCCAGCATTTT. This codes for CATNAADGHQPQHF.

This sequence joins TRBV9 and TRBJ2-3; TRBD2 agrees at 8 bases. The CDR3 is made up of 17 amino acids. The V gene's germline CDR1 is SGDLS and CDR2 YYNGEE. The V and J ends lost 3 bases and 2 bases, in that order; junction bases with no gene match: 11. Here the CDR3 reads CASSALPGGGYTDTQYF. For the CDR3, the DNA is TGTGCCAGCAGCGCCCTCCCCGGCGGGGGGTACACAGATACGCAGTATTTT.

V gene TRBV14 combines with J gene TRBJ2-3; D gene ambiguous. Trimming took off 2 bases at V and 6 bases at J, with 18 bases between the two ends. Germline CDR1 SGHDN, CDR2 FVKESK. This CDR3 has 16 amino acids. CDR3 DNA: TGTGCCAGCAGCCAAAGACTGGGTAATATTCGGGATACGCAGTATTTT. It translates to CASSQRLGNIRDTQYF.

The rearrangement joins TRBV11-2 to TRBJ2-4; D possibly matches TRBD1 or TRBD2 (5 bases each). Germline-derived CDR1 and CDR2 are SGHAT and FQNNGV. Deletions cut 3 bases from V and 6 bases from J, with 15 bases between. This CDR3 is 15 amino acids long. The CDR3 loop is CASSFRDPSRNIQYF. The CDR3 region has the DNA TGTGCCAGCAGCTTCCGGGACCCTAGTAGAAACATTCAGTACTTC.

DNA for the CDR3: TGTGCCAGCAGCTTAACGAGATTGGTCGGGGGCCCAGATACGCAGTATTTT. Protein: CASSLTRLVGGPDTQYF. This chain links TRBV11-2 with TRBJ2-3; D assignment may be TRBD1 or TRBD2 (6 bases each). CDR3 length: 17 residues. Germline-derived CDR1 and CDR2 are SGHAT and FQNNGV. Between the trimmed V and J ends, which lost 2 bases and 4 bases, there was a span of 19 bases.

The chain uses TRBV24-1 and TRBJ2-3; no firm D call. Trimming left V 1 base short and J 0 bases short, with 4 bases between. Germline assignment: CDR1 KGHDR and CDR2 SFDVKD. The CDR3 consists of 14 residues. The CDR3 DNA sequence: TGTGCCACCAGTGATTTCGCTAGCACAGATACGCAGTATTTT. The encoded protein is CATSDFASTDTQYF.

This sequence joins TRBV6-5 and TRBJ2-7, with TRBD1 identical over 9 bases. The germline CDR1 and CDR2 sequences are MNHEY and SVGAGI. The ends lost 7 bases at V and 6 bases at J; junction bases unmatched: 7. The CDR3 totals 13 residues. CDR3 region: CASIGQGPFEQYF. The DNA for the CDR3 is TGTGCCAGCATAGGACAGGGGCCTTTCGAGCAGTACTTC.

J is TRBJ1-5 and V is TRBV7-3; D ambiguous. The CDR3 length is 13 residues. Trimming left V 1 base short and J 0 bases short, with 1 base between. CDR1 is SGHTA and CDR2 is FQGTGA in the germline V gene. CDR3 amino acids: CASSLSSNQPQHF. In DNA, the CDR3 is TGTGCCAGCAGCTTAAGTAGCAATCAGCCCCAGCATTTT.